Presented here are 10 T cell receptor beta chains from one specimen sequenced in a study of patients and donors after allogeneic stem cell transplantation. Each CDR3 protein gets one entry after TCRdb re-called the RT-PCR reads with MiXCR. The sample includes approximately 160,000 distinct CDR3 sequences, around 30% of them seen just once. What was sequenced was blood, either unsorted or a sorted T cell fraction (not recorded which). These TCRs come from a human donor who was either an allogeneic HSCT recipient or a stem cell or donor lymphocyte infusion donor (not recorded which). It is not recorded whose cells these are; they may come from a transplant donor.

The rearrangement uses TRBV7-2 and TRBJ1-5; unclear D gene. The CDR3 spans 12 residues. CDR1 is SGHTA and CDR2 is FQGNSA in the germline V gene. V shed 3 bases and J shed 8 bases, with 8 bases lying between them. DNA for the CDR3: TGTGCCAGCAGCTTCTTTGGGAAGCCCCAGCATTTT. This codes for CASSFFGKPQHF.

About this clonotype itself: At one end the junction does not follow the germline gene, possibly because of a read error. V is TRBV11-2 and J is TRBJ2-1, with 7 positions matching TRBD1. In germline, CDR1 is SGHAT, CDR2 FQNNGV. This CDR3 contains 14 residues. The CDR3 reads CASSLDHLGQSGTF. The CDR3 DNA is TGTGCCAGCAGCTTAGATCATTTGGGACAGTCAGGCACCTTC.

J is TRBJ2-3 and V is TRBV20-1, with 15 bases fitting TRBD2. Germline values: CDR1 DFQATT, CDR2 SNEGSKA (reference sequence). The junction had 9 bases not matched to a gene; V was cut back by 6 bases and J by 2 bases. The CDR3 has 17 amino acids. The CDR3 region is CSAAPGLAGGYTDTQYF. As DNA, the CDR3 is TGCAGTGCAGCACCGGGACTAGCGGGAGGATACACAGATACGCAGTATTTT.

The chain joins TRBV6-2 or TRBV6-3 to TRBJ2-1, with D possibly TRBD2 on 5 matching bases. Trimming took off 6 bases at V and 3 bases at J, with 15 bases between the two ends. CDR1 is MNHEY, CDR2 SVGEGT, per germline. This CDR3 has 15 amino acids. CDR3 loop: CASSPLMSGYNEQFF. The CDR3 DNA reads TGTGCCAGCAGCCCCCTGATGAGCGGCTACAATGAGCAGTTCTTC.

This clonotype was recorded at least ten times. The rearrangement uses TRBV6-5 and TRBJ1-5; D unclear. This CDR3 is 13 amino acids long. The V and J ends lost 2 bases and 7 bases respectively, with 9 bases between them. The germline CDR1 and CDR2 sequences are MNHEY and SVGAGI. The DNA of the CDR3 is TGTGCCAGCAGTTACGGAGGGAGGCAGCCCCAGCATTTT. It codes for CASSYGGRQPQHF.

In its sample, this clonotype was seen a few times. In DNA, the CDR3 is TGCGCCAGCAGTGAGTACAAGGGGGCTGGCTATGGCTACACCTTC. Encoded protein: CASSEYKGAGYGYTF. The V gene is TRBV10-2, the J gene TRBJ1-2; 7 bases fit TRBD1. This CDR3 is 15 amino acids long. V lost 1 base, J lost 4 bases, and 6 bases stayed unmatched. Germline CDR1 is WSHSY and CDR2 is SAAADI.

This clonotype was counted at least ten times. The J gene is TRBJ2-5, the V gene TRBV12-3 or TRBV12-4; maybe TRBD2 (6 bases). The ends were cut back, 3 bases at V and 5 bases at J, with 10 bases in the middle. The CDR3 extends over 13 amino acids. As DNA, the CDR3 is TGTGCCAGCAGTTTGTGGGGGGAGGAGACCCAGTACTTC. Translated, it gives CASSLWGEETQYF.

This chain links TRBV18 with TRBJ2-7; 7 nucleotides align to TRBD1. The CDR3 sequence is 14 residues long. Germline CDR1 is KGHSH and CDR2 is LQKENI. V lost 0 bases, J lost 4 bases, and 3 bases stayed unmatched. In DNA, the CDR3 is TGTGCCAGCTCACCACCGGGACAGCATTACGAGCAGTACTTC. Protein sequence: CASSPPGQHYEQYF.

A few counts support this clonotype. This rearrangement joins TRBV4-3 to TRBJ2-6; TRBD2 is a possible D gene (6 bases). The CDR3 sequence is 21 residues long. Germline CDR1 and CDR2: LGHNA and YSLEER. The V and J ends lost 0 bases and 0 bases respectively, with 21 bases between them. The CDR3 region has the DNA TGCGCCAGCAGCCAAGATGGGCGGAGTTGGTGGGGGGTCTCTGGGGCCAACGTCCTGACTTTC. Its translation is CASSQDGRSWWGVSGANVLTF.

This clonotype has only a few counts. The chain employs TRBV10-3 and TRBJ2-5; D possibly corresponds to TRBD2 (5 bases). The germline gives CDR1 ENHRY, CDR2 SYGVKD. The V gene lost 0 bases and the J gene lost 1 base, with 12 bases spanning the gap. The CDR3 is 16 residues long. For the CDR3, the DNA is TGTGCCATCAGTGAGTCGCTAGCCGAACGCCAAGAGACCCAGTACTTC. Translating it yields CAISESLAERQETQYF.